The 8 T cell receptor beta chains presented below share a single source sample, sequenced in a study of early T cells in non-severe SARS-CoV-2 infection. TCRdb itself ran the 5' RACE reads through MiXCR, one entry per CDR3 protein. The top ten hold 5% to 7.5% of the sample, which has around 26,000 distinct CDR3 sequences, 4.8% seen once. Material for sequencing was whole blood. The source of these receptors is an adult who was a healthcare worker with PCR-confirmed SARS-CoV-2 infection or an uninfected control (not recorded which).

V gene TRBV12-3 or TRBV12-4 combines with J gene TRBJ2-3; D gene ambiguous. The V end lost 1 base, the J end lost 11 bases, and 13 bases lay between the germline ends. The CDR3 consists of 13 residues. The CDR3 region is CASSLGGRLGQYF. In DNA, the CDR3 is TGTGCCAGCAGTTTAGGCGGACGGCTAGGGCAGTATTTT.

This clonotype has only a few counts. V gene TRBV9 combines with J gene TRBJ2-1; D is uncertain. The CDR3 runs 13 residues. Trimming removed 4 bases at V and 4 bases at J, with 9 bases between. Per the germline V gene, CDR1 is SGDLS and CDR2 is YYNGEE. CDR3 protein: CASSPRTYNEQFF. The CDR3 bases are TGTGCCAGCAGCCCCCGGACGTACAATGAGCAGTTCTTC.

This clonotype came up many times. This rearrangement joins TRBV7-9 to TRBJ1-2; D may be TRBD1 (6 bases). This CDR3 has 16 amino acids. Trimming removed 4 bases from V and 4 bases from J, with 19 bases in between. Germline-derived CDR1 and CDR2 are SEHNR and FQNEAQ (reference sequence). CDR3 residues: CASSWGHPPGVYGYTF. The DNA of the CDR3 is TGTGCCAGCAGCTGGGGACATCCACCAGGGGTCTATGGCTACACCTTC.

There are many counts of this clonotype. The chain has TRBV2 and TRBJ2-5; TRBD2 matches 12 bases. The germline gives CDR1 SNHLY, CDR2 FYNNEI. CDR3 length: 15 amino acids. Trimming at V came to 6 bases and at J to 3 bases, leaving 5 bases not matched to a gene. The DNA of the CDR3 is TGTGCCAGCAGGGAATGGACTAGCGGGGAAGAGACCCAGTACTTC. This translates into CASREWTSGEETQYF. The full variable domain, in which reference TRBV2 and TRBJ2-5 provide the parts outside the CDR3, is EPEVTQTPSHQVTQMGQEVILRCVPISNHLYFYWYRQILGQKVEFLVSFYNNEISEKSEIFDDQFSVERPDGSNFTLKIRSTKLEDSAMYFCASREWTSGEETQYFGPGTRLLVL.

This clonotype was recorded at least ten times. V and J are TRBV9 and TRBJ2-1; no definite D call. The CDR3 runs 17 residues. Germline V gives CDR1 SGDLS, CDR2 YYNGEE. Trimming stripped 0 bases from V and 0 bases from J, with 13 bases between. CDR3 protein: CASSVVPAGVSYNEQFF. CDR3 sequence (DNA): TGTGCCAGCAGCGTAGTTCCAGCAGGTGTCTCCTACAATGAGCAGTTCTTC.

V and J are TRBV5-1 and TRBJ2-6; D ambiguous. The CDR3 has 15 residues. From germline, CDR1 is SGHRS and CDR2 YFSETQ. V was cut by 0 bases and J by 0 bases, with 4 bases left in between. Here the CDR3 reads CASSLGRSGANVLTF. In nucleotides, the CDR3 is TGCGCCAGCAGCTTGGGACGCTCTGGGGCCAACGTCCTGACTTTC. Variable domain in full (rest from reference TRBV5-1 and TRBJ2-6): KAGVTQTPRYLIKTRGQQVTLSCSPISGHRSVSWYQQTPGQGLQFLFEYFSETQRNKGNFPGRFSGRQFSNSRSEMNVSTLELGDSALYLCASSLGRSGANVLTFGAGSRLTVL.

The chain carries TRBV7-9 and TRBJ2-1; TRBD2 aligns across 8 bases. This CDR3 spans 14 amino acids. Germline assignment: CDR1 SEHNR and CDR2 FQNEAQ (reference sequence). The J segment lost 1 base and the V segment lost 5 bases, leaving 1 base of the junction unmatched. The CDR3: CASSPSGSYNEQFF. As DNA, the CDR3 is TGTGCCAGCAGCCCTAGCGGGTCCTACAATGAGCAGTTCTTC. Drawing the rest from reference TRBV7-9 and TRBJ2-1, the complete variable domain is DTGVSQNPRHKITKRGQNVTFRCDPISEHNRLYWYRQTLGQGPEFLTYFQNEAQLEKSRLLSDRFSAERPKGSFSTLEIQRTEQGDSAMYLCASSPSGSYNEQFFGPGTRLTVL.

The chain has TRBV5-1 and TRBJ2-7; no clear D. In germline, CDR1 is SGHRS, CDR2 YFSETQ. The CDR3 contains 15 residues. V was pared by 2 bases and J by 2 bases, with 14 bases between. The CDR3 reads CASSFTSVYAYEQYF. The DNA for the CDR3 is TGCGCCAGCAGCTTCACCTCGGTGTACGCCTACGAGCAGTACTTC. Variable domain in full (rest from reference TRBV5-1 and TRBJ2-7): KAGVTQTPRYLIKTRGQQVTLSCSPISGHRSVSWYQQTPGQGLQFLFEYFSETQRNKGNFPGRFSGRQFSNSRSEMNVSTLELGDSALYLCASSFTSVYAYEQYFGPGTRLTVT.